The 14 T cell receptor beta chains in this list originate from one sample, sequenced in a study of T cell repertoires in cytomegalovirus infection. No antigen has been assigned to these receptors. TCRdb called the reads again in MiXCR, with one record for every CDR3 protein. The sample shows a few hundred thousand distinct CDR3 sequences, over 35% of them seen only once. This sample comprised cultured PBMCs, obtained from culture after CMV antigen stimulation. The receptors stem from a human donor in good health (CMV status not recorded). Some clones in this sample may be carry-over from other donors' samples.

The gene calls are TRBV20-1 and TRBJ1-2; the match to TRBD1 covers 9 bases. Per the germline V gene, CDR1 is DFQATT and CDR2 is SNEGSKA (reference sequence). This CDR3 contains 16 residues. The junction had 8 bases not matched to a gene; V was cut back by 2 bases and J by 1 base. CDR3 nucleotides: TGCAGTGCTAGACTACCGGGACAGGGTCTTAACTATGGCTACACCTTC. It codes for CSARLPGQGLNYGYTF.

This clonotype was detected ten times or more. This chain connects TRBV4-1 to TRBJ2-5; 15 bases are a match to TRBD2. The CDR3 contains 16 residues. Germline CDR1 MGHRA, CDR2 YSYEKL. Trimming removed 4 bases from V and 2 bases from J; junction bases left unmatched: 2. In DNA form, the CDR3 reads TGCGCCAGCAGCCCCGGACTAGCGGGGGGGCAAGAGACCCAGTACTTC. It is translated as CASSPGLAGGQETQYF.

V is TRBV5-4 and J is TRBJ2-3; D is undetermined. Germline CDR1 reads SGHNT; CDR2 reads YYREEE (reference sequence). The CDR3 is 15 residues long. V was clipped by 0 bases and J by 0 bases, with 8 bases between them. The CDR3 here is CASSLVPLSTDTQYF. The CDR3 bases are TGTGCCAGCAGCTTGGTTCCGCTGAGCACAGATACGCAGTATTTT.

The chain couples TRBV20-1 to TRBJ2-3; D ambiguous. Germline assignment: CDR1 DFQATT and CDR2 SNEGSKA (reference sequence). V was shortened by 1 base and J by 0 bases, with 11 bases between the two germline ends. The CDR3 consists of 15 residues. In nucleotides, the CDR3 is TGCAGTGCTAGAGGGCGTCATCTGAGCACAGATACGCAGTATTTT. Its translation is CSARGRHLSTDTQYF.

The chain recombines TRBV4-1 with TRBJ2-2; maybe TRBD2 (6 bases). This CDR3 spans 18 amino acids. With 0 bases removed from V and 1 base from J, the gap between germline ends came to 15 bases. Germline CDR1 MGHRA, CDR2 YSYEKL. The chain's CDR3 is CASSQDIRGKGNTGELFF. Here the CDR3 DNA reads TGCGCCAGCAGCCAAGATATCCGCGGGAAAGGGAACACCGGGGAGCTGTTTTTT.

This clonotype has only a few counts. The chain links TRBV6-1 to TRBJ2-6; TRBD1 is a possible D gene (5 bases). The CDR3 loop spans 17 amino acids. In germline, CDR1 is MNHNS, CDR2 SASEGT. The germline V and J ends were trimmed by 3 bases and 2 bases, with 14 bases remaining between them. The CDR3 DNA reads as TGTGCCAGCAGTGACCTGCAGGGTTTTGCTGGGGCCAACGTCCTGACTTTC. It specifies CASSDLQGFAGANVLTF.

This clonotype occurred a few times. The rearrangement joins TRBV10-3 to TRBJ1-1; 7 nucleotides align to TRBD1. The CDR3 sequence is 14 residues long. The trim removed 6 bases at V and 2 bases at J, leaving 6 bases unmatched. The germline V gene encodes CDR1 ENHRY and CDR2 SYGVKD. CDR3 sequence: CAIRQGSTNTEAFF. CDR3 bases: TGTGCCATCAGACAGGGGTCAACTAACACTGAAGCTTTCTTT.

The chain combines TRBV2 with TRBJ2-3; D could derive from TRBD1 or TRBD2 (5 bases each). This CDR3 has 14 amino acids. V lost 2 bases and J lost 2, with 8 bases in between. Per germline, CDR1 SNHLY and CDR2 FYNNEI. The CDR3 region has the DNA TGTGCCAGCAGTGAACAGGGAGCCACAGATACGCAGTATTTT. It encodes CASSEQGATDTQYF. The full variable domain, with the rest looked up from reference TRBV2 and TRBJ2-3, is EPEVTQTPSHQVTQMGQEVILRCVPISNHLYFYWYRQILGQKVEFLVSFYNNEISEKSEIFDDQFSVERPDGSNFTLKIRSTKLEDSAMYFCASSEQGATDTQYFGPGTRLTVL.

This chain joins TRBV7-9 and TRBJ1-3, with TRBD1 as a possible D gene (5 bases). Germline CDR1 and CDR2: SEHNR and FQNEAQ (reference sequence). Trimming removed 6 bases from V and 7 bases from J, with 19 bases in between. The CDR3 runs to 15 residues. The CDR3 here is CASRPPGRASNTIYF. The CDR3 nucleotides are TGTGCCAGCAGGCCCCCGGGACGCGCTTCGAACACCATATATTTT.

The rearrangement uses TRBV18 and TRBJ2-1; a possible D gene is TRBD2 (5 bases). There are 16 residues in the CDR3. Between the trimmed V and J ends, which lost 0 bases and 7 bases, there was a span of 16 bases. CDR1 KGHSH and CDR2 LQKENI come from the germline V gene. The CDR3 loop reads CASSPPVGIGRNEQFF. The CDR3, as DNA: TGTGCCAGCTCACCACCGGTCGGGATTGGGCGTAATGAGCAGTTCTTC.

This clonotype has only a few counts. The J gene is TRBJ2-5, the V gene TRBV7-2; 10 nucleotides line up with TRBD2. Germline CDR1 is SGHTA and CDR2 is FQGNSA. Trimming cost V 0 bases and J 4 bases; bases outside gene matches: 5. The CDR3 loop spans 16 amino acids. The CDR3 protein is CASSLASGRAGETQYF. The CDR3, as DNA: TGTGCCAGCAGCTTAGCGAGCGGGAGGGCCGGAGAGACCCAGTACTTC.

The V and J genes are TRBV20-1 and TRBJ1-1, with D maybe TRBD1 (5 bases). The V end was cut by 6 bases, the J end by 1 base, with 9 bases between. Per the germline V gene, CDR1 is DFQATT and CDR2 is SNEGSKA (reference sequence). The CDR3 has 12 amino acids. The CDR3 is CSAVQENTEAFF. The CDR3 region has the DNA TGCAGTGCCGTACAGGAGAACACTGAAGCTTTCTTT.

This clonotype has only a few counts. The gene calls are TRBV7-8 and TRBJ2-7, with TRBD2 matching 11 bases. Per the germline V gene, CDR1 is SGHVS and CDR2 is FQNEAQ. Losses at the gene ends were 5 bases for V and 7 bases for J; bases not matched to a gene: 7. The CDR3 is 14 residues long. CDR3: CASSHTTSGEEQYF. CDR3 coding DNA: TGTGCCAGCAGCCATACGACTAGCGGGGAAGAGCAGTACTTC.

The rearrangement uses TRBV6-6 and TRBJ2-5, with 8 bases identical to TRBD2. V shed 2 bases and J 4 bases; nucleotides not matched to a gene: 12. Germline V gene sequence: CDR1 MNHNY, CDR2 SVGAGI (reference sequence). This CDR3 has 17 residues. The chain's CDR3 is CASSYTLLPGGGETQYF. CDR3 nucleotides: TGTGCCAGCAGTTACACCCTATTACCGGGAGGGGGAGAGACCCAGTACTTC.